This T cell receptor (beta chain) was captured by sequencing in a study of OX40 agonist ivuxolimab in advanced cancers. The study, taken as a whole, reports: CD4+ and CD8+ blood T cells expanded clonally by week 6 at 0.1 to 3.0 mg/kg. Specificity for antigen went undetermined in the expanded peripheral T cells. The mean number of expanded clones was higher in CD8+ T cells than in CD4+.

This CDR3 spans 18 amino acids. With V trimmed by 6 bases and J by 0 bases, 13 bases remained unmatched. Germline assignment: CDR1 SGHTS and CDR2 YDEGEE. Details on this clone: No antigen is known for it.

Data came from immunoSEQ multiplex PCR; TCRdb stores just in-frame clones and leaves some out. The sample has tens of thousands of clones; about 90% are singletons. The sequence was collected from an adult with an advanced solid tumor such as melanoma, head and neck, liver or kidney cancer. The specimen comprised CD4+ or CD8+ T cells sorted from blood, sampled in a trial of the OX40 agonist ivuxolimab. The rearrangement uses TRBV5-8 and TRBJ2-2; 8 bases align to TRBD2. CDR3 loop: CASNPSGVLAANTGELFF. The CDR3 bases are TGTGCCAGCAACCCCTCAGGAGTACTAGCGGCGAACACCGGGGAGCTGTTTTTT. The complete variable domain, with remaining parts taken from reference TRBV5-8 and TRBJ2-2, reads EAGVTQSPTHLIKTRGQQATLRCSPISGHTSVYWYQQALGLGLQFLLWYDEGEERNRGNFPPRFSGRQFPNYSSELNVNALELEDSALYLCASNPSGVLAANTGELFFGEGSRLTVL.